These 25 T cell receptor beta chains share one sample of origin, sequenced in a study of shared clonotypes between healthy human individuals. Repertoires were generated with immunoSEQ multiplex PCR, while TCRdb's copy carries only in-frame clones and drops some. The repertoire holds some 1,900,000 clones, with less than 95% as singletons. CD45RO-negative CD8 cells positively selected for CCR7 made up the naive population, which excluded terminally differentiated effector memory CD45RA+ cells. Source material: naive CD8+ T cells sorted from blood. Source of these receptors: a man aged 18 to 29 in good health.

The chain links TRBV13 to TRBJ2-3; 8 nucleotides agree with TRBD2. V dropped 3 bases and J dropped 4; count of bases not matched to a gene: 12. Germline V lookup: CDR1 PRHDT, CDR2 FYEKMQ (reference sequence). The CDR3 has 17 amino acids. The CDR3 DNA sequence: TGTGCCAGCAGCTTCTTAGAGGGGGGACTAGGCGCAGATACGCAGTATTTT. Protein sequence: CASSFLEGGLGADTQYF.

The chain is built from TRBV15 and TRBJ2-4, with D tentatively TRBD1 or TRBD2 (5 bases each). Trimming cost V 4 bases and J 9 bases, with 22 bases left between them. The CDR3 has 16 residues. Germline values: CDR1 LNHNV, CDR2 YYDKDF (reference sequence). The CDR3 DNA reads as TGTGCCACCAGCAACCCCCAAAGTTTGACAGAGGGCATTCAGTACTTC. Translating gives CATSNPQSLTEGIQYF.

The chain employs TRBV4-1 and TRBJ2-7; weak D call: TRBD2 (5 bases). V shed 1 base and J shed 6 bases, with 10 bases lying between them. This CDR3 is 13 amino acids long. The germline V gene has CDR1 MGHRA and CDR2 YSYEKL. CDR3 in DNA: TGCGCCAGCAGCCAAGGGGAAGGGAGCGAGCAGTACTTC. Its protein is CASSQGEGSEQYF.

The rearrangement links TRBV29-1 to TRBJ1-1; 9 nucleotides match TRBD1. CDR1 is SQVTM and CDR2 is ANQGSEA in the germline V gene. Germline trimming cut 5 bases from V and 6 bases from J; bases unmatched to any gene: 4. The CDR3 is made up of 12 amino acids. In DNA, the CDR3 is TGCAGCGTTATCGACAGGGGGTCTGAAGCTTTCTTT. It specifies CSVIDRGSEAFF.

V and J are TRBV28 and TRBJ2-5, with 9 bases lining up with TRBD2. V was pared by 1 base and J by 5 bases, with 5 bases of the junction left unmatched. The CDR3 contains 15 residues. Looked up from germline, CDR1 is MDHEN and CDR2 is SYDVKM. DNA of the CDR3: TGTGCCAGCAGTTTATTCGCTAGCGGGGTTGAGACCCAGTACTTC. Translation gives CASSLFASGVETQYF.

Comment on this clone: The same CDR3 arises from other DNA sequences in this sample as well. The CDR3 DNA sequence: TGTGCCAGCAGTCTTGGGGGGGACACTGAAGCTTTCTTT. Translated: CASSLGGDTEAFF. The V and J genes are TRBV9 and TRBJ1-1; D possibly corresponds to TRBD1 (5 bases). Trimming left V 5 bases short and J 3 bases short, with 11 bases between. Per the germline V gene, CDR1 is SGDLS and CDR2 is YYNGEE. The CDR3 runs to 13 residues.

The CDR3 DNA sequence: TGTGCCAGCAGCTTGGGTTTCGGATTTGGCTACACCTTC. Translating gives CASSLGFGFGYTF. This chain links TRBV5-4 with TRBJ1-2, with no clear D. Germline CDR1 SGHNT, CDR2 YYREEE (reference sequence). This CDR3 contains 13 residues. V lost 0 bases to trimming and J lost 7 bases, with 10 bases between them.

The chain carries TRBV4-1 and TRBJ2-7; 8 bases map to TRBD1. Germline V gene lookup returns CDR1 MGHRA and CDR2 YSYEKL. The CDR3 length is 16 residues. Trimming removed 4 bases from V and 2 bases from J; junction bases left unmatched: 10. DNA of the CDR3: TGCGCCAGCAGCCGCTCAGGGACAGGTGATACCTACGAGCAGTACTTC. It codes for CASSRSGTGDTYEQYF.

The genes are TRBV6-6 and TRBJ1-5; 7 bases fit TRBD1. Germline trimming cut 2 bases from V and 5 bases from J; bases unmatched to any gene: 3. CDR3 size: 14 residues. Germline lookup yields CDR1 MNHNY and CDR2 SVGAGI (reference sequence). CDR3 nucleotides: TGTGCCAGCAGTTACGGACAGGTTTATCAGCCCCAGCATTTT. It codes for CASSYGQVYQPQHF.

Only one count was recorded for this clone. This chain connects TRBV28 to TRBJ1-6; no reliable D call. This CDR3 comprises 15 residues. Between the trimmed V and J ends, which lost 3 bases and 7 bases, there was a span of 13 bases. CDR1 and CDR2 (germline): MDHEN, SYDVKM. CDR3 protein: CASSFGPTPNSPLHF. Here the CDR3 DNA reads TGTGCCAGCAGTTTCGGTCCCACCCCAAATTCACCCCTCCACTTT.

The J gene is TRBJ1-1, the V gene TRBV21-1. TRBV21-1 is given as a pseudogene. CDR3 length: 13 residues. CDR3 sequence (DNA): TGTGCCAGCAGCCTACACAAGAACACTGAAGCTTTCTTT. Translating gives CASSLHKNTEAFF.

The chain's CDR3 is CASSDFYHNTGELFF. The CDR3 DNA is TGTGCCAGCAGCGACTTCTATCATAACACCGGGGAGCTGTTTTTT. This sequence joins TRBV27 and TRBJ2-2; no clear D gene. From germline, CDR1 is MNHEY and CDR2 SMNVEV (reference sequence). V lost 6 bases and J lost 2, with 13 bases in between. The CDR3 is made up of 15 amino acids.

This rearrangement joins TRBV2 to TRBJ1-4; D unclear. This CDR3 spans 13 amino acids. V was pared by 8 bases and J by 8 bases, with 15 bases between. Germline CDR1 is SNHLY and CDR2 is FYNNEI. The CDR3 region has the DNA TGTGCCAGCTACGGGTCCGGGGAGGAAAAACTGTTTTTT. Protein: CASYGSGEEKLFF.

The DNA for the CDR3 is TGTGCCAGTAGTCCCGGGACACCGAACACTGAAGCTTTCTTT. Protein: CASSPGTPNTEAFF. The chain joins TRBV19 to TRBJ1-1; a weak D match, TRBD1 (6 bases). Germline CDR1 reads LNHDA; CDR2 reads SQIVND (reference sequence). The CDR3 runs 14 residues. Trimming cost V 5 bases and J 1 base, with 11 bases left between them.

The chain employs TRBV4-3 and TRBJ2-7; weak D call: TRBD2 (6 bases). There are 14 residues in the CDR3. The V gene's germline CDR1 is LGHNA and CDR2 YSLEER. V was trimmed by 4 bases and J by 5 bases, leaving 15 bases between them. DNA of the CDR3: TGCGCCAGCAGCCTAGGCGGGGAGACCCACGAGCAGTACTTC. It codes for CASSLGGETHEQYF.

The chain is built from TRBV9 and TRBJ1-1, with TRBD1 matching 10 bases. There are 16 residues in the CDR3. The V gene end was trimmed by 2 bases and the J gene end by 3 bases; junction bases not matched to a gene: 7. Germline-derived CDR1 and CDR2 are SGDLS and YYNGEE. The CDR3: CASSVGPGTGDTEAFF. The CDR3 coding sequence is TGTGCCAGCAGCGTTGGCCCCGGGACAGGGGACACTGAAGCTTTCTTT.

CDR3 protein: CASSQLTGRWQYF. The CDR3 nucleotides read TGTGCCAGCAGCCAATTGACAGGTAGATGGCAGTACTTC. V usage is TRBV27 and J usage is TRBJ2-7; tentatively, D is TRBD1 (6 bases). Germline CDR1 is MNHEY and CDR2 is SMNVEV (reference sequence). This CDR3 comprises 13 residues. The V end was cut by 6 bases, the J end by 9 bases, with 18 bases between.

This chain connects TRBV21-1 to TRBJ1-1; no check of the table's D call, TRBD1, against the DNA was made. TRBV21-1 corresponds to a pseudogene. The CDR3 is 10 amino acids. For the CDR3, the DNA is TGTGCCAGCAGACAGGGTTTGGCTTTCTTT. It yields the protein CASRQGLAFF.

The chain couples TRBV7-9 to TRBJ1-2; TRBD1 might be the D (5 bases). CDR1 and CDR2 (germline): SEHNR, FQNEAQ (reference sequence). The CDR3 has 14 residues. V was clipped by 5 bases and J by 2 bases, with 12 bases between them. The CDR3, as DNA: TGTGCCAGCAGCCCTCTCAGGGAGAACTATGGCTACACCTTC. Translated: CASSPLRENYGYTF. The whole variable domain, filled in from reference TRBV7-9 and TRBJ1-2, reads DTGVSQNPRHKITKRGQNVTFRCDPISEHNRLYWYRQTLGQGPEFLTYFQNEAQLEKSRLLSDRFSAERPKGSFSTLEIQRTEQGDSAMYLCASSPLRENYGYTFGSGTRLTVV.

The chain employs TRBV4-1 and TRBJ2-7, with 7 bases matching TRBD1. The CDR3 extends over 15 amino acids. The germline gives CDR1 MGHRA, CDR2 YSYEKL. Trimming at V came to 4 bases and at J to 2 bases, leaving 8 bases not matched to a gene. The CDR3 DNA sequence: TGCGCCAGCAGCCTAACTAGACAGGGTCCCTACGAGCAGTACTTC. This gives the protein CASSLTRQGPYEQYF.

This clone was seen just once. Other DNA sequences within the sample encode an identical CDR3. The chain joins TRBV19 to TRBJ1-1; the D is unclear. CDR1 is LNHDA, CDR2 SQIVND, per germline (reference sequence). The ends were cut back, 2 bases at V and 1 base at J, with 5 bases in the middle. CDR3 length: 13 residues. In DNA, the CDR3 is TGTGCCAGTAGTATATTAGAGAACACTGAAGCTTTCTTT. Residues: CASSILENTEAFF.

The gene calls are TRBV6-5 and TRBJ2-3, with 10 bases that match TRBD1. V dropped 5 bases and J dropped 3; count of bases not matched to a gene: 5. CDR1 and CDR2 from the germline V gene are MNHEY and SVGAGI. The CDR3 has 15 residues. The CDR3 DNA follows: TGTGCCAGCAGTCGGCCGGGACAGGGGACAGATACGCAGTATTTT. Translation: CASSRPGQGTDTQYF.

The chain carries TRBV29-1 and TRBJ1-1, with D unclear. V gave up 4 bases and J gave up 3 bases, with 18 bases separating them. The germline gives CDR1 SQVTM, CDR2 ANQGSEA. The CDR3 has 15 amino acids. The CDR3 sequence: CSVGEGRGGDTEAFF. For the CDR3, the DNA is TGCAGCGTTGGGGAAGGACGGGGAGGAGACACTGAAGCTTTCTTT. Drawing the rest from reference TRBV29-1 and TRBJ1-1, the complete variable domain is SAVISQKPSRDICQRGTSLTIQCQVDSQVTMMFWYRQQPGQSLTLIATANQGSEATYESGFVIDKFPISRPNLTFSTLTVSNMSPEDSSIYLCSVGEGRGGDTEAFFGQGTRLTVV.

V and J are TRBV9 and TRBJ1-4, with TRBD1 identical over 8 bases. CDR1 is SGDLS, CDR2 YYNGEE, per germline. Germline trimming cut 4 bases from V and 3 bases from J; bases unmatched to any gene: 14. The CDR3 is 18 residues long. The CDR3 DNA sequence: TGTGCCAGCAGCACCCCCCGAGGACAGGGCAGAGCTAATGAAAAACTGTTTTTT. This codes for CASSTPRGQGRANEKLFF.

Concerning this clone itself: The junction departs from germline at one end; a sequencing error may be responsible. J is TRBJ2-2 and V is TRBV13; D gene unclear. This CDR3 spans 13 amino acids. Germline CDR1 and CDR2: PRHDT and FYEKMQ (reference sequence). This CDR3 reads CASTLRAPGELFF. The CDR3 DNA reads TGTGCCAGCACCTTACGGGCACCCGGGGAGCTGTTTTTT.